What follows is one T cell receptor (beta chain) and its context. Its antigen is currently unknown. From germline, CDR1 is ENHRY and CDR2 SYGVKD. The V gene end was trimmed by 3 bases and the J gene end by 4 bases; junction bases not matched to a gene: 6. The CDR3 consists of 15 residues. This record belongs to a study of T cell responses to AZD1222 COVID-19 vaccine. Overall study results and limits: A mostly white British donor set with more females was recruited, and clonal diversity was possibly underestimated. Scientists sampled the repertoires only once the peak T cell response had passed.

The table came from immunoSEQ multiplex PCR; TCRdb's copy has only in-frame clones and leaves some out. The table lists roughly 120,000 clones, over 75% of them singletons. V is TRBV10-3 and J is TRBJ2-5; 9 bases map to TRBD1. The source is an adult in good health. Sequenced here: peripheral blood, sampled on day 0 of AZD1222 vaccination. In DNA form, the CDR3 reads TGTGCCATCAGTGAAGGACAGGGGACACGAGAGACCCAGTACTTC. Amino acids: CAISEGQGTRETQYF.